This T cell receptor beta chain emerged from a study of blood T cell repertoires in COVID-19. Study at large: There were acute and convalescent COVID-19 samples, and they came from the United States, Italy and Spain. T cells, B-cell-depleted T cells, or PBMCs supplied cDNA or gDNA.

Per the study methods: The authors estimated nucleated cell counts from reference gene primer amplification. Measured with immunoSEQ multiplex PCR; TCRdb has only the in-frame clones, and not every one. V, J and clone size are those of that table, while D and trimming were read from the DNA. The sample lists 150,000 to 200,000 clones, about 75% occurring once. Trimming at V came to 2 bases and at J to 9 bases, leaving 1 base not matched to a gene. The length of the CDR3 is 12 residues. Germline lookup yields CDR1 SGHTA and CDR2 FQGNSA. This sequence joins TRBV7-2 and TRBJ1-1; 9 nucleotides match TRBD1. Sequenced sample: peripheral blood. This clonotype was obtained from a woman in her forties or fifties with active or convalescent COVID-19. The CDR3 here is CASSLTGGKAFF. The CDR3 bases are TGTGCCAGCAGCTTAACAGGGGGCAAAGCTTTCTTT.